This TCR beta chain originates from a study of human T cells and chemical hapten exposure. Overall study context: There were weekly diphenylcyclopropenone doses to the scalp for patients throughout the approximately 25-week study. General observations from the study: Correlating positively with patch test score were the PT1 expanded TCR counts. The study found expanded TCRs formed significantly more large CDR3 similarity clusters than controls.

The library tagged individual cDNA molecules with unique molecular identifiers. TCRdb re-analysed the RACE reads in MiXCR, keeping a single row per CDR3 protein. Of approximately 350,000 distinct CDR3 sequences in the sample, about 6.9% were seen once. On this clonotype itself: What it binds is unknown.

V shed 2 bases, J shed 10 bases, and the junction held 11 bases outside the gene matches. CDR3 length: 15 residues. CDR1 and CDR2 from the germline V gene are MDHEN and SYDVKM. Described time point: patch test 2, 6 weeks after DPC sensitization. Treatment given: therapeutic diphenylcyclopropenone sensitization with weekly scalp DPC. This clonotype was sampled from a woman under 30 with alopecia areata. Some clones in this sample may be carry-over from other donors' samples. The specimen comprised whole blood, sampled in connection with sensitization to the hapten diphenylcyclopropenone (DPC). The chain is built from TRBV28 and TRBJ2-5; 9 nucleotides match TRBD1. CDR3 in DNA: TGTGCCAGCAGTTTAACAGTGGGACAGGGTACGAGCCAGTACTTC. Protein product: CASSLTVGQGTSQYF.